This T cell receptor beta chain came from a study of T cell responses to AZD1222 COVID-19 vaccine. Points from the study as a whole: Unmutated variant regions are reportedly the target of nearly half of TCRs that are spike-specific.

The CDR3 length is 16 residues. Looked up from germline, CDR1 is SGHAT and CDR2 is FQDESV (reference sequence). The ends were cut back, 3 bases at V and 8 bases at J, with 20 bases in the middle. Some clones are missing from TCRdb's copy, which holds only in-frame ones; the method was immunoSEQ multiplex PCR. The data hold more than 90,000 clones, with less than 95% observed a single time. Concerning this clone itself: No antigen is known for it.

Source: peripheral blood, taken on day 0 of AZD1222 vaccination. This chain uses TRBV11-1 with TRBJ2-1; the D is unclear. The receptor's source is an adult in good health. The CDR3 DNA reads TGTGCCAGCAGCTTGGTCGGTACTCTTAAACCCCATGAGCAGTTCTTC. Its protein product is CASSLVGTLKPHEQFF. The variable domain in full, with the rest retrieved from reference TRBV11-1 and TRBJ2-1, is EAEVAQSPRYKITEKSQAVAFWCDPISGHATLYWYRQILGQGPELLVQFQDESVVDDSQLPKDRFSAERLKGVDSTLKIQPAELGDSAMYLCASSLVGTLKPHEQFFGPGTRLTVL.